This note documents a single T cell receptor beta chain sequence. This CDR3 is 12 amino acids long. TCRalpha and TCRbeta cDNA underwent two nested PCRs of about 17 and 10 cycles. TCRdb re-analyzed the 5' RACE reads; it lists each CDR3 protein once, without DNA. This table holds 70,000 to 95,000 distinct CDR3 sequences. This specimen belongs to a study of monozygotic twins with inflammatory bowel disease. The sequence derives from a human donor with ulcerative colitis or Crohn's disease, or a healthy co-twin of an affected twin (not recorded which). The chain recombines TRBV12-3 or TRBV12-4 with TRBJ2-7. Specimen: blood. The CDR3 sequence: CASSLVSYEQYF.